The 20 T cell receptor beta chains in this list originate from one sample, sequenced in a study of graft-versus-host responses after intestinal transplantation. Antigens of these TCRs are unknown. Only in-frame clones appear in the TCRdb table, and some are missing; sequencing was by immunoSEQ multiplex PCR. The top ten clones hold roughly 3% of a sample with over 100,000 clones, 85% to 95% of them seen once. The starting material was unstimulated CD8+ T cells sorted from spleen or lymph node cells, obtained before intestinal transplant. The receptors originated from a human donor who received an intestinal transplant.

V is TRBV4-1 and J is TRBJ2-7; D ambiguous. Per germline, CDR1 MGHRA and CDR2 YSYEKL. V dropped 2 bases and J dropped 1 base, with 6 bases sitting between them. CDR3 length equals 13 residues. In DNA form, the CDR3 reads TGCGCCAGCAGCCAAAGAATTTCCTACGAGCAGTACTTC. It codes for CASSQRISYEQYF.

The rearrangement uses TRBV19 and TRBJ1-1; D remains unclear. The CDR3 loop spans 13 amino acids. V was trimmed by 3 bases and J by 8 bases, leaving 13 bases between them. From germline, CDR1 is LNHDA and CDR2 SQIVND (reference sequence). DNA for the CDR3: TGTGCCAGTAGTATCGGTCCACTCACGGAAGCTTTCTTT. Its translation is CASSIGPLTEAFF.

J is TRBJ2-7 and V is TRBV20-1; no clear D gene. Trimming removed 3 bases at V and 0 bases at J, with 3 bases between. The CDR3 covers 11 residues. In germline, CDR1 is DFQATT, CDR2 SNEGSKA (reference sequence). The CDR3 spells CSASDSYEQYF. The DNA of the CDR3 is TGCAGTGCTAGCGACTCCTACGAGCAGTACTTC.

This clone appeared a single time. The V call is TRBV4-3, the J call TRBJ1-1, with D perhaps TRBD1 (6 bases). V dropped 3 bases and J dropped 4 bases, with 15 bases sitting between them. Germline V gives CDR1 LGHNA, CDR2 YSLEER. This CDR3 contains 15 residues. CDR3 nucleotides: TGCGCCAGCAGCCACTCAGGGGCGGGGAGCACTGAAGCTTTCTTT. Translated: CASSHSGAGSTEAFF.

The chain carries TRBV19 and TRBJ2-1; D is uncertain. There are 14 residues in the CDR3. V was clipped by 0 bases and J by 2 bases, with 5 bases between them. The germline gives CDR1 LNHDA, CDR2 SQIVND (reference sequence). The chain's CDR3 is CASSIDRTYNEQFF. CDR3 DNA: TGTGCCAGTAGTATAGATCGCACCTACAATGAGCAGTTCTTC.

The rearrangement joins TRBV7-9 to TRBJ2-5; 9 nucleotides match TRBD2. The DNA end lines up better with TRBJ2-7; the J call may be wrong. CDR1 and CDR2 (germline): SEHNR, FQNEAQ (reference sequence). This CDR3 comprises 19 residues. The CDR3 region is CASSSSNGAGGPLLYEQYF. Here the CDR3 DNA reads TGTGCCAGCAGCTCCAGCAACGGGGCGGGAGGGCCACTTCTGTACGAGCAGTACTTC.

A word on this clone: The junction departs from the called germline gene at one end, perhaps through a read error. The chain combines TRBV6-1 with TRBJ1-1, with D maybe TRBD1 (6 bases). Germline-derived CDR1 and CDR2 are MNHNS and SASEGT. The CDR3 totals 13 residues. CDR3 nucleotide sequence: TGCGGGACACGGGGGCAGATGAACACTGAAGCTTTCTTT. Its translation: CGTRGQMNTEAFF.

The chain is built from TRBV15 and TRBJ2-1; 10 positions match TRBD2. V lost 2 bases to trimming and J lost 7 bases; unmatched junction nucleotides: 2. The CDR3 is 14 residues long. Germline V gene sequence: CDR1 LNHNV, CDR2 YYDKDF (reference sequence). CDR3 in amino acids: CATSRLAGENEQFF. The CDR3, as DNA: TGTGCCACCAGCAGACTAGCGGGAGAGAATGAGCAGTTCTTC.

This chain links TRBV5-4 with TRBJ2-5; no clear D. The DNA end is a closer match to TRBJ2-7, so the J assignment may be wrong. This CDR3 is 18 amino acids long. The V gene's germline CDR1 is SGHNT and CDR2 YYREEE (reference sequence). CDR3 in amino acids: CASSDRDGRSLVTYEQYF. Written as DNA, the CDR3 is TGTGCCAGCAGCGACCGAGATGGGCGGTCCCTCGTTACGTACGAGCAGTACTTC.

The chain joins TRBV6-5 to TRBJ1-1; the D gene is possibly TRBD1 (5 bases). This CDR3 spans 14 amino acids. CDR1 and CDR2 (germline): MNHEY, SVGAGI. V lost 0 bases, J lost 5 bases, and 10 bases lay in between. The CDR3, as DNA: TGTGCCAGCAGTTACTCGAACGGGGGGACTGAAGCTTTCTTT. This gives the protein CASSYSNGGTEAFF.

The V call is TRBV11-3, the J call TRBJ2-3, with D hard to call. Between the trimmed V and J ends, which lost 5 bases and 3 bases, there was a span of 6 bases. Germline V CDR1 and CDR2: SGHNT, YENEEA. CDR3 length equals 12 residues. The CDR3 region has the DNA TGTGCCAGCAGCCCTGGGACAGATACGCAGTATTTT. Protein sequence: CASSPGTDTQYF.

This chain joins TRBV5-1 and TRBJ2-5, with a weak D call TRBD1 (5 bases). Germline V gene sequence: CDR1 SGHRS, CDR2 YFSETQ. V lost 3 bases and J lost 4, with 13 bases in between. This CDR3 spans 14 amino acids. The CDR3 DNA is TGCGCCAGCAGCTCCCGACAGCATAGAGAGACCCAGTACTTC. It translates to CASSSRQHRETQYF.

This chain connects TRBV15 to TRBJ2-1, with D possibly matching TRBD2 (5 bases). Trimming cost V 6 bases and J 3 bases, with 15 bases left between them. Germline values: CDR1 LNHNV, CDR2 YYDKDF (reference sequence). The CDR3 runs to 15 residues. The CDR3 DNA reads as TGTGCCACCAGGTACCAACGGGATATCTACAATGAGCAGTTCTTC. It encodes CATRYQRDIYNEQFF.

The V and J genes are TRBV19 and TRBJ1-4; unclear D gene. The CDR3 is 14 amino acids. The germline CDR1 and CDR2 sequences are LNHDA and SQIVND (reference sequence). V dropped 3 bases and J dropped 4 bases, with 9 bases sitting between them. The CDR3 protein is CASSIGRLNEKLFF. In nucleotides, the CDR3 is TGTGCCAGTAGTATCGGGCGTCTTAATGAAAAACTGTTTTTT.

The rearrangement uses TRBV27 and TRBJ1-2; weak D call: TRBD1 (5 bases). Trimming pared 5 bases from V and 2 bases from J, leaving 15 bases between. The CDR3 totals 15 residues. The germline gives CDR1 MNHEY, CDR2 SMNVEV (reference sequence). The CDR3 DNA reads TGTGCCAGCAGTGGAGTTATACAGGACAACTATGGCTACACCTTC. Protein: CASSGVIQDNYGYTF.

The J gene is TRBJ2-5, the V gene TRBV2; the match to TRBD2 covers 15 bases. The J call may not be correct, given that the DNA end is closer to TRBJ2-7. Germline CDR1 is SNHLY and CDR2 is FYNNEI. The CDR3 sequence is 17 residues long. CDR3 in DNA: TGTGCCAGCAGTGACGATGGGACTAGCGGGAGGTTATACGAGCAGTACTTC. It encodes CASSDDGTSGRLYEQYF.

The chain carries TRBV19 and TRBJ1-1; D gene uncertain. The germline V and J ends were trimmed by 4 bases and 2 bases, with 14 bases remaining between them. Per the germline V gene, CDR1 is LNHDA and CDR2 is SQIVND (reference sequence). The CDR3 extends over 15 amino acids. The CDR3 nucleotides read TGTGCCAGTAGTACAAGGGCCAGCGATAACACTGAAGCTTTCTTT. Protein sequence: CASSTRASDNTEAFF.

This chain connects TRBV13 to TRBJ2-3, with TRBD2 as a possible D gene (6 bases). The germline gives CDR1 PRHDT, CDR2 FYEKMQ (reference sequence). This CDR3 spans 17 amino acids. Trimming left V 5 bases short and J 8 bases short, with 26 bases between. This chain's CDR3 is CASSQRDSGLLRGTQYF. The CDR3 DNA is TGTGCCAGCAGCCAAAGGGACTCCGGGTTGTTGAGGGGTACGCAGTATTTT.

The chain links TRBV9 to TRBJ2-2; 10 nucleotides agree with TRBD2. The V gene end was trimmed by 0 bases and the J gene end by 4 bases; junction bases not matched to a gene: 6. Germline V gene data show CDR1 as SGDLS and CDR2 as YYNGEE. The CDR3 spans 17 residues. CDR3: CASSVVSSGGPTGELFF. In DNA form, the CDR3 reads TGTGCCAGCAGCGTAGTATCTAGCGGGGGACCCACCGGGGAGCTGTTTTTT.

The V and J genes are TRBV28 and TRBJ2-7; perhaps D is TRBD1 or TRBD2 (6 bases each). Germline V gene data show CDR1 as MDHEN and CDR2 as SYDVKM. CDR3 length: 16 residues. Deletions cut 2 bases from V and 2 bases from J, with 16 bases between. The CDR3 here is CASSLGAEGVTYEQYF. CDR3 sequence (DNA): TGTGCCAGCAGTTTAGGGGCGGAGGGGGTGACCTACGAGCAGTACTTC. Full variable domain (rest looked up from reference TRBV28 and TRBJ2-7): DVKVTQSSRYLVKRTGEKVFLECVQDMDHENMFWYRQDPGLGLRLIYFSYDVKMKEKGDIPEGYSVSREKKERFSLILESASTNQTSMYLCASSLGAEGVTYEQYFGPGTRLTVT.